A single sample is the source of the 20 T cell receptor beta chains below, sequenced in a study of cytomegalovirus exposure and HLA in healthy donors. PCR employed 60 Vbeta and 13 Jbeta primers. Produced via immunoSEQ multiplex PCR; TCRdb's table is partial and in-frame only. The table has about 130,000 clones, 65% to 90% seen once; the top ten hold around 1.2%. The material sequenced was PBMCs. The receptors stem from a girl aged 2 to 9 in good health and CMV-seronegative.

The chain links TRBV9 to TRBJ2-1; D is perhaps TRBD2 (5 bases). Trimming cost V 0 bases and J 2 bases, with 12 bases left between them. The CDR3 has 16 amino acids. Germline CDR1 is SGDLS and CDR2 is YYNGEE. CDR3 sequence (DNA): TGTGCCAGCAGCGTAGGTGGGTCTAGCCCCTACAATGAGCAGTTCTTC. It specifies CASSVGGSSPYNEQFF.

This chain connects TRBV6-1 to TRBJ1-1; D may be TRBD1 (6 bases). The CDR3 contains 12 residues. The V gene's germline CDR1 is MNHNS and CDR2 SASEGT. V was shortened by 7 bases and J by 4 bases, with 10 bases between the two germline ends. The CDR3 loop is CASKQGTTEAFF. The CDR3 nucleotides are TGTGCCAGCAAGCAGGGGACCACTGAAGCTTTCTTT.

With regard to this clone: The sample carries other DNA sequences with the same CDR3. V and J are TRBV27 and TRBJ2-5, with 10 bases that match TRBD1. The CDR3 runs to 16 residues. V lost 0 bases to trimming and J lost 4 bases; unmatched junction nucleotides: 5. The V gene's germline CDR1 is MNHEY and CDR2 SMNVEV (reference sequence). The CDR3, as DNA: TGTGCCAGCAGTTTATCAATGACAGGGGGCTCAGAGACCCAGTACTTC. As protein: CASSLSMTGGSETQYF.

This clone was recorded only once. The chain is built from TRBV15 and TRBJ1-5, with TRBD1 matching 7 bases. The junction had 15 bases not matched to a gene; V was cut back by 4 bases and J by 0 bases. CDR1 and CDR2 from the germline V gene are LNHNV and YYDKDF (reference sequence). The CDR3 is 19 residues long. The CDR3 spells CATSTGLGRGGYSNQPQHF. As DNA, the CDR3 is TGTGCCACCAGCACTGGCCTGGGACGAGGGGGCTATAGCAATCAGCCCCAGCATTTT.

The chain uses TRBV18 and TRBJ2-3; D possibly corresponds to TRBD1 (5 bases). The germline V and J ends were trimmed by 1 base and 5 bases, with 10 bases remaining between them. This CDR3 is built from 14 residues. From germline, CDR1 is KGHSH and CDR2 LQKENI. The CDR3 loop reads CASSPQAGQDTQYF. The DNA for the CDR3 is TGTGCCAGCTCACCACAGGCAGGGCAAGATACGCAGTATTTT.

This chain links TRBV28 with TRBJ1-4; no firm D call. The CDR3 extends over 14 amino acids. V was cut by 3 bases and J by 7 bases, with 12 bases left in between. Germline loops: CDR1 MDHEN, CDR2 SYDVKM. CDR3 protein: CASSLVVPGEKLFF. The CDR3 DNA sequence: TGTGCCAGCAGTTTGGTAGTCCCCGGTGAAAAACTGTTTTTT.

The rearrangement joins TRBV13 to TRBJ2-5, with 9 bases lining up with TRBD1. Germline assignment: CDR1 PRHDT and CDR2 FYEKMQ (reference sequence). V lost 5 bases to trimming and J lost 3 bases; unmatched junction nucleotides: 4. The CDR3 has 14 amino acids. The CDR3 nucleotides read TGTGCCAGCAGCAGCGACAGGGGGGAAGAGACCCAGTACTTC. Its protein is CASSSDRGEETQYF. Looking up the rest from reference TRBV13 and TRBJ2-5 gives the full variable domain: AAGVIQSPRHLIKEKRETATLKCYPIPRHDTVYWYQQGPGQDPQFLISFYEKMQSDKGSIPDRFSAQQFSDYHSELNMSSLELGDSALYFCASSSDRGEETQYFGPGTRLLVL.

The chain recombines TRBV9 with TRBJ2-1, with 9 positions matching TRBD2. CDR1 and CDR2 (germline): SGDLS, YYNGEE. CDR3 length: 16 residues. The trim removed 2 bases at V and 2 bases at J, leaving 5 bases unmatched. DNA for the CDR3: TGTGCCAGCAGCGTGGGGGCGGGGGGGCCCTACAATGAGCAGTTCTTC. Translated: CASSVGAGGPYNEQFF.

This clone has only one observation. Here the CDR3 reads CASSPPEGYEQYF. The CDR3 region has the DNA TGTGCCAGCTCACCACCCGAGGGCTACGAGCAGTACTTC. The V call is TRBV18, the J call TRBJ2-7; D perhaps matches TRBD2 (5 bases). The CDR3 is 13 residues long. Germline CDR1 is KGHSH and CDR2 is LQKENI. The ends were cut back, 0 bases at V and 3 bases at J, with 6 bases in the middle.

V is TRBV15 and J is TRBJ2-3; TRBD2 matches 9 bases. The junction had 2 bases not matched to a gene; V was cut back by 0 bases and J by 4 bases. Germline-derived CDR1 and CDR2 are LNHNV and YYDKDF (reference sequence). CDR3 length equals 15 residues. As DNA, the CDR3 is TGTGCCACCAGCAGAGATGCGGGAGGGCCAGATACGCAGTATTTT. It translates to CATSRDAGGPDTQYF.

This clone has more than one count but fewer than ten. The V and J genes are TRBV5-5 and TRBJ2-7, with TRBD2 as a possible D gene (5 bases). Looked up from germline, CDR1 is SGHKS and CDR2 is YYEKEE (reference sequence). Deletions cut 1 base from V and 3 bases from J, with 8 bases between. The CDR3 is 13 amino acids. The CDR3 loop is CASSLRDLYEQYF. DNA of the CDR3: TGTGCCAGCAGCTTGCGGGATCTCTACGAGCAGTACTTC.

V gene TRBV10-3 combines with J gene TRBJ2-4; 10 nucleotides line up with TRBD2. CDR1 is ENHRY, CDR2 SYGVKD, per germline. V shed 3 bases and J 6 bases; nucleotides not matched to a gene: 11. The CDR3 consists of 17 residues. CDR3 sequence reads: CAISEGLAGVTPNIQYF. The CDR3 DNA sequence: TGTGCCATCAGTGAAGGGCTAGCGGGAGTGACCCCAAACATTCAGTACTTC.

This chain uses TRBV29-1 with TRBJ2-2, with D perhaps matching TRBD2 (6 bases). V was trimmed by 0 bases and J by 4 bases, leaving 12 bases between them. The CDR3 extends over 15 amino acids. Germline values: CDR1 SQVTM, CDR2 ANQGSEA. The CDR3 reads CSVEDGGFSTGELFF. Written as DNA, the CDR3 is TGCAGCGTTGAAGATGGGGGGTTTAGCACCGGGGAGCTGTTTTTT.

The gene calls are TRBV7-8 and TRBJ2-7; 7 nucleotides align to TRBD1. The junction had 9 bases not matched to a gene; V was cut back by 1 base and J by 3 bases. This CDR3 contains 16 residues. CDR1 is SGHVS, CDR2 FQNEAQ, per germline. The CDR3 nucleotides read TGTGCCAGCAGCTTAGTCCTGCTGGGGACAGACTACGAGCAGTACTTC. The encoded protein is CASSLVLLGTDYEQYF.

The V and J genes are TRBV6-5 and TRBJ1-1; no definite D call. Germline V CDR1 and CDR2: MNHEY, SVGAGI. Trimming shortened V by 5 bases and J by 1 base, and 14 bases separated the two germline ends. The CDR3 is 15 amino acids. CDR3: CASSHQDGRNTEAFF. In DNA form, the CDR3 reads TGTGCCAGCAGTCATCAGGATGGTAGGAACACTGAAGCTTTCTTT.

This rearrangement joins TRBV5-1 to TRBJ1-4; a possible D gene is TRBD1 (6 bases). V shed 0 bases and J shed 7 bases, with 13 bases lying between them. Germline CDR1 reads SGHRS; CDR2 reads YFSETQ. This CDR3 is 15 amino acids long. The DNA for the CDR3 is TGCGCCAGCAGCTTGGAGGGGGGGAGAGCTGAAAAACTGTTTTTT. Its translation: CASSLEGGRAEKLFF.

The chain is built from TRBV19 and TRBJ2-3; D is uncertain. V was shortened by 5 bases and J by 0 bases, with 6 bases between the two germline ends. The germline CDR1 and CDR2 sequences are LNHDA and SQIVND (reference sequence). CDR3 length equals 13 residues. In DNA, the CDR3 is TGTGCCAGTAGTTCCCAAAGCACAGATACGCAGTATTTT. Translating it yields CASSSQSTDTQYF.

The V gene is TRBV27, the J gene TRBJ1-2; 7 bases line up with TRBD1. The germline CDR1 and CDR2 sequences are MNHEY and SMNVEV (reference sequence). With 5 bases clipped from V and 4 bases from J, the junction kept 7 bases outside the gene matches. The CDR3 has 14 amino acids. The CDR3 DNA sequence: TGTGCCAGCAGTCGCGACAGGGATGGCTATGGCTACACCTTC. Protein sequence: CASSRDRDGYGYTF.

This clone was observed a single time. V usage is TRBV29-1 and J usage is TRBJ2-7; tentative D call: TRBD1 (8 bases). Germline loops: CDR1 SQVTM, CDR2 ANQGSEA. There are 12 residues in the CDR3. V lost 6 bases and J 7 bases, leaving 16 bases between the germline ends. CDR3 nucleotide sequence: TGCAGCGTGGGTGACAGGGGAGGGGAGCAGTACTTC. Translated: CSVGDRGGEQYF.

This clone came up once. The chain carries TRBV6-5 and TRBJ1-4; 7 nucleotides match TRBD1. V gave up 5 bases and J gave up 3 bases; unmatched junction bases: 6. The CDR3 has 15 residues. CDR1 is MNHEY and CDR2 is SVGAGI in the germline V gene. The CDR3 reads CASSTSQGANEKLFF. DNA for the CDR3: TGTGCCAGCAGTACTTCCCAGGGGGCTAATGAAAAACTGTTTTTT.